Below are 13 T cell receptor beta chains sequenced from a single sample in a study of cytomegalovirus exposure and HLA in healthy donors. PCR used 60 Vbeta primers and 13 Jbeta primers. The method was immunoSEQ multiplex PCR; TCRdb's version includes in-frame clones alone and lacks a portion of them. The table records roughly 34,000 clones, over 60% of them present only once. Source material: PBMCs. Every receptor here comes from a middle-aged man in good health and CMV-seropositive.

The chain employs TRBV6-5 and TRBJ2-5, with 7 bases lining up with TRBD1. The CDR3 runs 13 residues. Per germline, CDR1 MNHEY and CDR2 SVGAGI. Trimming took 5 bases from V and 3 from J; bases not matched to a gene: 3. The CDR3, as DNA: TGTGCCAGCAGTCCGGGACAGAAAGAGACCCAGTACTTC. It encodes CASSPGQKETQYF.

V and J are TRBV7-9 and TRBJ2-7; no reliable D call. From germline, CDR1 is SEHNR and CDR2 FQNEAQ (reference sequence). The ends were cut back, 2 bases at V and 3 bases at J, with 5 bases in the middle. The CDR3 runs to 12 residues. CDR3: CASSLSGYEQYF. CDR3 in DNA: TGTGCCAGCAGCTTATCGGGCTACGAGCAGTACTTC. The full variable domain, completed using reference TRBV7-9 and TRBJ2-7, is DTGVSQNPRHKITKRGQNVTFRCDPISEHNRLYWYRQTLGQGPEFLTYFQNEAQLEKSRLLSDRFSAERPKGSFSTLEIQRTEQGDSAMYLCASSLSGYEQYFGPGTRLTVT.

This clone has just a few counts. This chain joins TRBV5-4 and TRBJ2-7; 7 bases map to TRBD2. This CDR3 has 15 amino acids. V dropped 0 bases and J dropped 2; count of bases not matched to a gene: 5. The germline V gene encodes CDR1 SGHNT and CDR2 YYREEE (reference sequence). CDR3 sequence reads: CASSLGRGGAYEQYF. The CDR3 coding sequence is TGTGCCAGCAGCTTGGGTCGCGGGGGAGCCTACGAGCAGTACTTC.

V gene TRBV6-5 combines with J gene TRBJ1-2; tentatively, D is TRBD1 (6 bases). Germline loops: CDR1 MNHEY, CDR2 SVGAGI. Deletions cut 8 bases from V and 8 bases from J, with 18 bases between. The CDR3 has 13 residues. The CDR3 nucleotides are TGTGCCAGCTGCGAGGGACACTATGCGGGCTACACCTTC. This translates into CASCEGHYAGYTF.

This clone turned up a few times. The chain is built from TRBV18 and TRBJ1-5, with 8 bases lining up with TRBD1. The V and J ends lost 4 bases and 9 bases, in that order; junction bases with no gene match: 8. This CDR3 has 14 residues. Per the germline V gene, CDR1 is KGHSH and CDR2 is LQKENI. The CDR3: CASSLDRAGRPQHF. The CDR3 nucleotides are TGTGCCAGCTCACTGGACAGGGCCGGTCGGCCCCAGCATTTT.

This clone was seen only once. The genes are TRBV9 and TRBJ2-6; D remains ambiguous. Germline assignment: CDR1 SGDLS and CDR2 YYNGEE. Trimming took 3 bases from V and 0 from J, leaving 4 bases between them. This CDR3 region has 14 residues. DNA of the CDR3: TGTGCCAGCAGCGGCGTCTCTGGGGCCAACGTCCTGACTTTC. It encodes CASSGVSGANVLTF.

This clone was seen more than once but under ten times. The V call is TRBV9, the J call TRBJ2-1; 8 nucleotides align to TRBD2. CDR3 length equals 15 residues. V gave up 2 bases and J gave up 4 bases; unmatched junction bases: 5. The V gene's germline CDR1 is SGDLS and CDR2 YYNGEE. The CDR3 protein is CASSVPGLDYNEQFF. CDR3 in DNA: TGTGCCAGCAGCGTCCCGGGACTAGATTACAATGAGCAGTTCTTC.

This sequence joins TRBV2 and TRBJ1-6; D unclear. Germline V lookup: CDR1 SNHLY, CDR2 FYNNEI. V gave up 7 bases and J gave up 10 bases, with 14 bases separating them. This CDR3 contains 13 residues. CDR3 residues: CASMGRAGSPLHF. As DNA, the CDR3 is TGTGCCAGCATGGGCAGAGCAGGCTCACCCCTCCACTTT.

In its sample, this clone was seen a few times. The V call is TRBV25-1, the J call TRBJ2-1, with 10 positions matching TRBD1. Looked up from germline, CDR1 is MGHDK and CDR2 is SYGVNS. V lost 1 base, J lost 8 bases, and 8 bases stayed unmatched. The CDR3 is 16 residues long. The CDR3 DNA is TGTGCCAGCAGTGAATCTCGGACAGGGGGAGCGGATGAGCAGTTCTTC. Its protein product is CASSESRTGGADEQFF.

V and J are TRBV6-6 and TRBJ2-2; 7 positions agree with TRBD1. The CDR3 has 16 amino acids. Losses at the gene ends were 4 bases for V and 1 base for J; bases not matched to a gene: 6. The germline V gene has CDR1 MNHNY and CDR2 SVGAGI (reference sequence). The CDR3 reads CASSSPGQMNTGELFF. Here the CDR3 DNA reads TGTGCCAGCAGTTCCCCGGGACAGATGAACACCGGGGAGCTGTTTTTT.

The V and J genes are TRBV7-9 and TRBJ2-7, with D tentatively TRBD1 (6 bases). Looked up from germline, CDR1 is SEHNR and CDR2 is FQNEAQ (reference sequence). CDR3 size: 13 residues. V was clipped by 5 bases and J by 9 bases, with 17 bases between them. The CDR3: CASSRSQGTGQYF. CDR3 DNA sequence: TGTGCCAGCAGCCGCTCACAGGGAACGGGGCAGTACTTC. Combining the CDR3 with reference TRBV7-9 and TRBJ2-7 gives the whole variable domain DTGVSQNPRHKITKRGQNVTFRCDPISEHNRLYWYRQTLGQGPEFLTYFQNEAQLEKSRLLSDRFSAERPKGSFSTLEIQRTEQGDSAMYLCASSRSQGTGQYFGPGTRLTVT.

This chain uses TRBV28 with TRBJ1-5, with TRBD1 as a possible D gene (6 bases). From germline, CDR1 is MDHEN and CDR2 SYDVKM. The CDR3 totals 14 residues. V was shortened by 5 bases and J by 7 bases, with 15 bases between the two germline ends. The CDR3 reads CASSEGGGEQPQHF. The DNA of the CDR3 is TGTGCCAGCAGTGAGGGGGGGGGCGAACAGCCCCAGCATTTT.

This chain uses TRBV7-2 with TRBJ2-3, with TRBD1 matching over 11 bases. The CDR3 is 14 residues long. V was clipped by 8 bases and J by 9 bases; unmatched bases: 10. The germline V gene encodes CDR1 SGHTA and CDR2 FQGNSA. CDR3 nucleotides: TGTGCCAGCGCCCGAGGACAGGGGGCGTTGACGCAGTATTTT. It specifies CASARGQGALTQYF.